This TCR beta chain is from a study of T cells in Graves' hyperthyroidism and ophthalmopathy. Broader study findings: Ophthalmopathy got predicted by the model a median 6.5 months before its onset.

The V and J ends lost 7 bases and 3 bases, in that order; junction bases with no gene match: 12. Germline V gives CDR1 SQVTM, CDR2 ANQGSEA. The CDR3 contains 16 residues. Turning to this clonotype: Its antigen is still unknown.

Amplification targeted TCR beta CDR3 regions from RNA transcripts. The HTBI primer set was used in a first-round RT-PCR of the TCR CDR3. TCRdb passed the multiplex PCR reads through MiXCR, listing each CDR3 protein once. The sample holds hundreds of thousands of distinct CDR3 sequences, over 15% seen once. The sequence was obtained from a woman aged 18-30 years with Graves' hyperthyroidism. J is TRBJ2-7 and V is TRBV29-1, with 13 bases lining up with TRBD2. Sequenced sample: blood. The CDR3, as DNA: TGCAGCGCTACGGGACTAGCGGGATCAATGGTCTACGAGCAGTACTTC. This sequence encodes CSATGLAGSMVYEQYF.